The 10 T cell receptor beta chains below all came from one sample that was sequenced in a study of CD8 T cells in ankylosing spondylitis. TCRdb redid the calling of the 5' RACE reads with MiXCR, one entry per CDR3 protein. Of 30,000 to 40,000 distinct CDR3 sequences listed, 7.2% were seen once; the top ten hold roughly 10%. Sequencing was carried out using blood, either unsorted or a sorted T cell fraction (not recorded which). Receptors originate from a male donor with ankylosing spondylitis or in good health (not recorded which).

This clonotype appeared many times. The genes are TRBV11-2 and TRBJ1-1; D is unresolved. V was clipped by 1 base and J by 7 bases, with 4 bases between them. The V gene's germline CDR1 is SGHAT and CDR2 FQNNGV. The CDR3 spans 11 residues. The CDR3 DNA is TGTGCCAGCAGCTTAGTCCTTGAAGCTTTCTTT. The encoded protein is CASSLVLEAFF.

Ten or more counts support this clonotype. This chain links TRBV20-1 with TRBJ2-7, with 7 bases matching TRBD2. V trimming: 3 bases; J trimming: 5 bases; junction bases outside the gene matches: 7. This CDR3 is built from 13 residues. From germline, CDR1 is DFQATT and CDR2 SNEGSKA (reference sequence). The DNA of the CDR3 is TGCAGTGCTAGTGCGGGAGTAAGGAACGAGCAGTACTTC. It translates to CSASAGVRNEQYF.

This clonotype was detected many times. The V and J genes are TRBV19 and TRBJ1-5, with D possibly matching TRBD1 (5 bases). Germline CDR1 LNHDA, CDR2 SQIVND (reference sequence). Trimming took off 1 base at V and 1 base at J, with 11 bases between the two ends. This CDR3 contains 16 residues. The CDR3 bases are TGTGCCAGTAGTATAGGGGCAGGGAGGAGCAATCAGCCCCAGCATTTT. Its translation is CASSIGAGRSNQPQHF.

The sample holds many counts of this clonotype. J is TRBJ2-1 and V is TRBV12-3 or TRBV12-4; 9 nucleotides align to TRBD2. The CDR3 has 15 residues. Trimming took 6 bases from V and 6 from J; bases not matched to a gene: 9. The chain's CDR3 is CASSNSGSGLNEQFF. DNA for the CDR3: TGTGCCAGCAGCAATAGCGGGAGCGGCCTCAATGAGCAGTTCTTC.

V usage is TRBV13 and J usage is TRBJ1-2; D not certain. Looked up from germline, CDR1 is PRHDT and CDR2 is FYEKMQ (reference sequence). Trimming took 0 bases from V and 4 from J, leaving 6 bases between them. This CDR3 region has 13 residues. CDR3 region: CASSLGQSYGYTF. In nucleotides, the CDR3 is TGTGCCAGCAGCTTAGGACAAAGCTATGGCTACACCTTC.

This clonotype appeared many times. The V gene is TRBV5-1, the J gene TRBJ2-7; D ambiguous. Germline CDR1 reads SGHRS; CDR2 reads YFSETQ. Trimming took 0 bases from V and 5 from J, leaving 18 bases between them. The CDR3 totals 16 residues. The CDR3 DNA follows: TGCGCCAGCAGCTTGGGACAAACCTCTTTGGTCCACGAGCAGTACTTC. This codes for CASSLGQTSLVHEQYF.

In its sample, this clonotype was seen many times. The chain combines TRBV10-3 with TRBJ1-6; no reliable D call. CDR1 is ENHRY and CDR2 is SYGVKD in the germline V gene. CDR3 length: 16 amino acids. V was clipped by 6 bases and J by 4 bases, with 16 bases between them. CDR3: CAISVTGPSYNSPLHF. CDR3 nucleotide sequence: TGTGCCATCAGCGTTACCGGGCCTTCATATAATTCACCCCTCCACTTT.

This clonotype came up a few times. The genes are TRBV28 and TRBJ2-1; 11 bases agree with TRBD1. The length of the CDR3 is 16 residues. Germline loops: CDR1 MDHEN, CDR2 SYDVKM. The trim removed 0 bases at V and 5 bases at J, leaving 3 bases unmatched. The CDR3 DNA follows: TGTGCCAGCAGTTTATGGGGGACAGGGGGAAACAATGAGCAGTTCTTC. It encodes CASSLWGTGGNNEQFF. Together with reference TRBV28 and TRBJ2-1, the CDR3 gives the full variable domain: DVKVTQSSRYLVKRTGEKVFLECVQDMDHENMFWYRQDPGLGLRLIYFSYDVKMKEKGDIPEGYSVSREKKERFSLILESASTNQTSMYLCASSLWGTGGNNEQFFGPGTRLTVL.

Sample share makes this clonotype medium-sized (0.01 to 0.1%). The rearrangement joins TRBV5-1 to TRBJ2-6; the D is unclear. The V end lost 0 bases, the J end lost 4 bases, and 11 bases lay between the germline ends. Germline V gives CDR1 SGHRS, CDR2 YFSETQ. This CDR3 has 16 amino acids. The CDR3 DNA is TGCGCCAGCAGCTTGGATCAGGTACCCGGGGCCAACGTCCTGACTTTC. This sequence encodes CASSLDQVPGANVLTF.

Ten or more counts support this clonotype. The genes are TRBV5-1 and TRBJ2-1, with 14 nucleotides matching TRBD2. The CDR3 runs to 18 residues. CDR1 SGHRS and CDR2 YFSETQ come from the germline V gene. V dropped 3 bases and J dropped 5; count of bases not matched to a gene: 10. The CDR3 here is CASSSALLGLAGDNEQFF. Written as DNA, the CDR3 is TGCGCCAGCAGCTCTGCTCTTCTGGGACTAGCGGGGGACAATGAGCAGTTCTTC. The variable domain in full, completed from reference TRBV5-1 and TRBJ2-1, reads KAGVTQTPRYLIKTRGQQVTLSCSPISGHRSVSWYQQTPGQGLQFLFEYFSETQRNKGNFPGRFSGRQFSNSRSEMNVSTLELGDSALYLCASSSALLGLAGDNEQFFGPGTRLTVL.